This TCR beta chain was identified in a study of T cells in tumors after PD-1 blockade. Whole-study context: Treatment was either pembrolizumab 200 mg every 3 weeks or cemiplimab 350 mg every 2 weeks. On average, peripheral blood gave more than 100,000 TCR templates and tens of thousands of unique clonotypes.

This table comes from immunoSEQ multiplex PCR, and its TCRdb copy is limited to in-frame clones, with some not included. Counted here are some 43,000 clones, 65% to 85% occurring once; the ten biggest clones make up more than 3.5%. Genomic DNA template from tumor biopsies or peripheral blood, roughly 616 ng to 6,500 ng input. This CDR3 region has 15 residues. In germline, CDR1 is LGHNA, CDR2 YNFKEQ. J was trimmed by 8 bases and V by 5 bases; bases with no gene match: 13. This sequence was found in a human donor with basal cell carcinoma. Sample: PBMCs, taken before anti-PD-1 treatment. This rearrangement joins TRBV4-2 to TRBJ1-2; 8 bases are a match to TRBD1. As DNA, the CDR3 is TGTGCCAGCAGCGGAGGACAGGGCGGGACGGAGGGCTACACCTTC. Its protein is CASSGGQGGTEGYTF.